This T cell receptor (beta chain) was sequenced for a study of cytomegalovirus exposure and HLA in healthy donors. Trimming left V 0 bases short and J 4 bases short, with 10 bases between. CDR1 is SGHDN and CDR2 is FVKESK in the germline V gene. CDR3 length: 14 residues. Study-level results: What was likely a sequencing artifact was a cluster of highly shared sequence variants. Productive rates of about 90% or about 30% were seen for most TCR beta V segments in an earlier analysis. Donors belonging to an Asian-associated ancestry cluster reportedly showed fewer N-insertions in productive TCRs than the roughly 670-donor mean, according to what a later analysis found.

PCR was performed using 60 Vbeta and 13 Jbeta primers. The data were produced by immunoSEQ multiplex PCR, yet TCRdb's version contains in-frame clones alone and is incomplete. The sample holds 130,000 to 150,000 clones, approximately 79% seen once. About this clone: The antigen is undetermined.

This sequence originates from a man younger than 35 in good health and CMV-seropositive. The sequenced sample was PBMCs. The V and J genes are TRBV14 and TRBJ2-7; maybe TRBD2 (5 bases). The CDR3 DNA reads TGTGCCAGCAGCCAAGAACGGCCGGGGTACGAGCAGTACTTC. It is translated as CASSQERPGYEQYF.